Listed below are T cell receptor beta chains from one sample, sequenced in a study of T-cell memory formation after mild COVID-19. TCRdb passed the 5' RACE reads through MiXCR, listing each CDR3 protein once. The table includes about 130,000 distinct CDR3 sequences, 16% detected once. The sample comprised PBMCs or a T cell subset sorted from them (not recorded which). The receptors come from an adult woman who had mild COVID-19 (a few samples of this study predate the infection). Cell type and time point are not known. The CDR3 runs from the conserved cysteine through the conserved F or W. Fields, in order: D gene, V gene, J gene, clone size, CDR3 length, CDR3 protein, CDR3 DNA. The D gene is left open where the match is weak. Expanded clones are given a class, and other clones once, few, many or no size at all.

-,TRBV4-1,TRBJ2-7,few,14,CASSQARGGYEQYF,TGCGCCAGCAGCCAAGCTAGGGGTGGTTACGAGCAGTACTTC
-,TRBV7-8,TRBJ2-1,-,13,CASSSGRGNEQFF,TGTGCCAGCAGCTCCGGGCGAGGCAATGAGCAGTTCTTC
-,TRBV27,TRBJ2-7,-,14,CASSFQSSSYEQYF,TGTGCCAGCAGTTTCCAGTCAAGCTCCTACGAGCAGTACTTC
TRBD2,TRBV6-5,TRBJ2-3,few,16,CASRPPGLAGRNTQYF,TGTGCCAGCAGGCCCCCGGGACTAGCGGGAAGAAATACGCAGTATTTT
-,TRBV19,TRBJ1-2,few,13,CASSKGINYGYTF,TGTGCCAGTAGTAAAGGGATTAACTATGGCTACACCTTC
TRBD1,TRBV6-5,TRBJ1-6,few,15,CASSPGQGVGSPLHF,TGTGCCAGCAGCCCCGGACAGGGTGTAGGTTCACCCCTCCACTTT
-,TRBV19,TRBJ2-4,-,18,CASSILRPQPLAKNIQYF,TGTGCCAGTAGTATCTTGCGTCCACAGCCACTAGCCAAAAACATTCAGTACTTC
-,TRBV4-1,TRBJ1-5,few,14,CASSQDIGNQPQHF,TGCGCCAGCAGCCAAGATATAGGTAATCAGCCCCAGCATTTT
TRBD2,TRBV30,TRBJ2-5,few,13,CAWNRGGLETQYF,TGTGCCTGGAATCGGGGGGGCCTGGAGACCCAGTACTTC
TRBD2,TRBV7-8,TRBJ2-3,few,15,CASSPQRGGRDTQYF,TGTGCCAGCAGCCCCCAGCGGGGGGGCCGTGATACGCAGTATTTT